These T cell receptor beta chains were read from a single sample in a study of blood T cell repertoires in COVID-19. Sequencing was performed with immunoSEQ multiplex PCR; in TCRdb, only in-frame clones are kept and a portion is missing. The sample holds 200,000 to 250,000 clones; just under 85% are singletons and the top ten take about 1.3%. Sequencing was carried out using PBMCs or T cells enriched from blood (not recorded which). The source is a woman aged 40 to 50 with acute COVID-19. Each CDR3 is given with its conserved first and last residue. Fields, in order: clone size, J gene, V gene, D gene, CDR3 length, CDR3 DNA, CDR3 protein. The D gene is left open where the match is weak. Not all rows give a size; the values are once, few, many and, for expanded clones, a class.

clone_size: .
j_call: TRBJ1-2
v_call: TRBV5-4
d_call: .
cdr3_length: 12
cdr3_nt: TGTGCCAGCGGTCGGGGGGCAGGGGGCTACACCTTC
cdr3_aa: CASGRGAGGYTF

clone_size: .
j_call: TRBJ1-1
v_call: TRBV7-9
d_call: TRBD1
cdr3_length: 16
cdr3_nt: TGTGCCAGCAGCTCACCTACGGACAGGGGGAACACTGAAGCTTTCTTT
cdr3_aa: CASSSPTDRGNTEAFF

clone_size: once
j_call: TRBJ2-5
v_call: TRBV19
d_call: .
cdr3_length: 12
cdr3_nt: TGTGCCAGTGGGGGGTCGGGGGAGACCCAGTACTTC
cdr3_aa: CASGGSGETQYF

clone_size: .
j_call: TRBJ2-7
v_call: TRBV27
d_call: .
cdr3_length: 13
cdr3_nt: TGTGCCAGCAGCTATACTGGAGGATACGAGCAGTACTTC
cdr3_aa: CASSYTGGYEQYF

clone_size: .
j_call: TRBJ2-2
v_call: TRBV12-3/TRBV12-4
d_call: .
cdr3_length: 13
cdr3_nt: TGTGCCAGCAGTTCGTCGGGAATGGCGGAGCTGTTTTTT
cdr3_aa: CASSSSGMAELFF

clone_size: once
j_call: TRBJ2-3
v_call: TRBV24-1
d_call: TRBD2
cdr3_length: 13
cdr3_nt: TGTGCCACCAGTGACGGACTAGCAGATACGCAGTATTTT
cdr3_aa: CATSDGLADTQYF

clone_size: few
j_call: TRBJ2-2
v_call: TRBV3-1/TRBV3-2
d_call: .
cdr3_length: 15
cdr3_nt: TGTGCCAGCAGCCAAGGAGGGCCCAACACCGGGGAGCTGTTTTTT
cdr3_aa: CASSQGGPNTGELFF

clone_size: .
j_call: TRBJ1-2
v_call: TRBV3-1/TRBV3-2
d_call: TRBD1
cdr3_length: 15
cdr3_nt: TGTGCCAGCAGCCCGGGGGACAGTCCTAACTATGGCTACACCTTC
cdr3_aa: CASSPGDSPNYGYTF

clone_size: .
j_call: TRBJ1-3
v_call: TRBV9
d_call: TRBD1
cdr3_length: 16
cdr3_nt: TGTGCCAGCAGCGTAGGGACAGGGGGAGGTGGAAACACCATATATTTT
cdr3_aa: CASSVGTGGGGNTIYF

clone_size: few
j_call: TRBJ2-3
v_call: TRBV12-3/TRBV12-4
d_call: .
cdr3_length: 12
cdr3_nt: TGTGCCAGCAGTTTAAGAGGGAATACGCAGTATTTT
cdr3_aa: CASSLRGNTQYF